This T cell receptor beta chain was captured by sequencing in a study of PD-1 blockade in classical Hodgkin lymphoma. The protocol was immunoSEQ multiplex PCR, while the TCRdb copy is restricted to in-frame clones and leaves out a portion. The repertoire holds tens of thousands of clones, with about three quarters as singletons. Relapse was seen in all patients after autologous stem cell transplantation, and brentuximab vedotin exposure was variable. Germline loops: CDR1 MDHEN, CDR2 SYDVKM. CDR3 length: 15 residues. The genes are TRBV28 and TRBJ2-5, with 9 bases lining up with TRBD1. The DNA end is more similar to TRBJ2-7, so the J call may be wrong. The clonotype was recovered from a human donor with classical Hodgkin lymphoma. Source: peripheral blood mononuclear cells (PBMCs), taken at baseline. In DNA, the CDR3 is TGTGCCAGCAGTCCATGGGACAGGGAGGAGAACGAGCAGTACTTC. Protein product: CASSPWDREENEQYF.